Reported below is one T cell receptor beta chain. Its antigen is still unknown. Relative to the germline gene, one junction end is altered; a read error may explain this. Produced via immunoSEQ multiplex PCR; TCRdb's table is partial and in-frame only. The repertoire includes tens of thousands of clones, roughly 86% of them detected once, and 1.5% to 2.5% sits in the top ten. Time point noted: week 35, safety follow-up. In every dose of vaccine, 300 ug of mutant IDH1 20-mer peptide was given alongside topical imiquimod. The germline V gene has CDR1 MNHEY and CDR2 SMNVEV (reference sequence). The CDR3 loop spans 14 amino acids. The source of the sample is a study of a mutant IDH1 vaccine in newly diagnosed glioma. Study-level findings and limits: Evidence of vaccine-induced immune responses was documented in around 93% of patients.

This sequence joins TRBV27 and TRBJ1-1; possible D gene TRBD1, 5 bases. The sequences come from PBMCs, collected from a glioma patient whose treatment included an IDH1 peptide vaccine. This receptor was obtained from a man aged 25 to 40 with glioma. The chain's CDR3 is CAGSLSFGGTEAFF. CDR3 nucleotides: TGTGCCGGCAGTTTATCATTCGGGGGGACTGAAGCTTTCTTT.